These 10 T cell receptor beta chains came from one sample sequenced in a study of blood T cell repertoires in COVID-19. Sequencing was performed with immunoSEQ multiplex PCR; in TCRdb, only in-frame clones are kept and a portion is missing. The top ten hold about 4% of the sample, which has about 150,000 clones, about nine tenths seen once. The sequenced sample consisted of PBMCs or T cells enriched from blood (not recorded which). These receptors all come from a woman between 40 and 50 years old who had been exposed to COVID-19.

J is TRBJ1-4 and V is TRBV19; a possible D gene is TRBD1 (6 bases). V shed 6 bases and J shed 7 bases, with 15 bases lying between them. CDR3 size: 14 residues. Germline CDR1 LNHDA, CDR2 SQIVND (reference sequence). The CDR3 DNA reads as TGTGCCAGTAGGAAAGGCAGGGGTCTTGAAAAACTGTTTTTT. This translates into CASRKGRGLEKLFF.

The V call is TRBV6-5, the J call TRBJ2-3; 7 nucleotides agree with TRBD2. CDR1 is MNHEY, CDR2 SVGAGI, per germline. The CDR3 runs to 15 residues. V lost 5 bases to trimming and J lost 2 bases; unmatched junction nucleotides: 7. CDR3 amino acids: CASSSLGGNTDTQYF. As DNA, the CDR3 is TGTGCCAGCAGTAGCCTCGGGGGGAACACAGATACGCAGTATTTT.

V gene TRBV7-8 combines with J gene TRBJ2-5; D is unclear. The V gene's germline CDR1 is SGHVS and CDR2 FQNEAQ. This CDR3 has 14 residues. V was shortened by 5 bases and J by 5 bases, with 15 bases between the two germline ends. CDR3 bases: TGTGCCAGCAGCCTAGGGTCGAACCGGGAGACCCAGTACTTC. Residues: CASSLGSNRETQYF.

The V gene is TRBV29-1, the J gene TRBJ1-1; 7 bases agree with TRBD1. There are 15 residues in the CDR3. Germline trimming cut 1 base from V and 0 bases from J; bases unmatched to any gene: 5. CDR1 and CDR2 from the germline V gene are SQVTM and ANQGSEA. DNA for the CDR3: TGCAGCGTTGAAGGACGGACAGGCGTGAACACTGAAGCTTTCTTT. Its translation is CSVEGRTGVNTEAFF.

This clone was picked up one time. This chain uses TRBV28 with TRBJ2-2; 16 positions match TRBD2. The length of the CDR3 is 20 residues. Germline CDR1 and CDR2: MDHEN and SYDVKM. J gave up 2 bases and V 6 bases, and 12 bases lay outside the gene matches. CDR3 nucleotide sequence: TGTGCCAGCAGGCCCCTTTCGGGACTAGCGGGAGGGGAAAACACCGGGGAGCTGTTTTTT. This codes for CASRPLSGLAGGENTGELFF.

Note on this clone: The identical CDR3 is also encoded by other nucleotide sequences in the sample. The chain joins TRBV7-2 to TRBJ2-6; 9 bases are shared with TRBD1. Germline values: CDR1 SGHTA, CDR2 FQGNSA. The ends lost 5 bases at V and 4 bases at J; junction bases unmatched: 6. CDR3 length: 16 amino acids. CDR3 bases: TGTGCCAGCAGCAAGGGACAGGGTGGCGGGGCCAACGTCCTGACTTTC. Translating it yields CASSKGQGGGANVLTF.

Note on this clone: Additional DNA sequences in this sample encode the identical CDR3. The genes are TRBV6-5 and TRBJ1-5; 8 bases are shared with TRBD1. The CDR3 has 15 residues. V lost 7 bases and J lost 2; bases outside the gene matches: 7. The V gene's germline CDR1 is MNHEY and CDR2 SVGAGI. The CDR3 here is CASTKGQGGNQPQHF. CDR3 in DNA: TGTGCCAGCACCAAAGGACAGGGAGGCAATCAGCCCCAGCATTTT.

The V and J genes are TRBV7-9 and TRBJ1-4; D gene uncertain. The germline gives CDR1 SEHNR, CDR2 FQNEAQ (reference sequence). V was cut by 3 bases and J by 4 bases, with 9 bases left in between. The CDR3 extends over 14 amino acids. The DNA of the CDR3 is TGTGCCAGCAGCTTTCGGGGAGTTAATGAAAAACTGTTTTTT. The encoded protein is CASSFRGVNEKLFF.

The gene calls are TRBV7-6 and TRBJ2-2, with 7 nucleotides matching TRBD1. In germline, CDR1 is SGHVS, CDR2 FNYEAQ. V shed 10 bases, J shed 8 bases, and the junction held 13 bases outside the gene matches. This CDR3 contains 14 residues. In DNA form, the CDR3 reads TGTGCCACCTCCACGACAGGGCCGAGGGGGGAGCTGTTTTTT. This encodes CATSTTGPRGELFF.

This clone was picked up one time. The chain employs TRBV18 and TRBJ1-2; TRBD1 is a possible D gene (5 bases). Trimming removed 2 bases at V and 4 bases at J, with 11 bases between. CDR3 length: 14 residues. The germline CDR1 and CDR2 sequences are KGHSH and LQKENI. CDR3 sequence reads: CASSPAGTAYGYTF. The CDR3 DNA reads as TGTGCCAGCTCACCAGCCGGGACTGCCTATGGCTACACCTTC.